This is a list of T cell receptor beta chains from one sample in a study of cytomegalovirus exposure and HLA in healthy donors. Sequencing was performed with immunoSEQ multiplex PCR; in TCRdb, only in-frame clones are kept and a portion is missing. The sample lists about 160,000 clones, 82% occurring once. Specimen: PBMCs. Receptor source: a girl aged 10 to 17 in good health and CMV-seropositive. The CDR3 runs from the conserved cysteine through the conserved F or W. D genes are given only for firm matches. Some rows mark clone size as missing; the rest say once, few, many or name a class of expanded clone.

V gene	D gene	J gene	clone size	CDR3 protein	CDR3 DNA
TRBV11-2	.	TRBJ2-1	.	CASSLSGGELYNEQFF	TGTGCCAGCAGCTTATCCGGCGGAGAGCTCTACAATGAGCAGTTCTTC
TRBV7-9	.	TRBJ1-1	.	CASSPRNTEAFF	TGTGCCAGCAGCCCTCGGAACACTGAAGCTTTCTTT
TRBV28	TRBD1	TRBJ1-4	once	CASVGQGSGEKLFF	TGTGCCAGCGTTGGACAGGGTTCGGGTGAAAAACTGTTTTTT
TRBV28	TRBD2	TRBJ2-1	.	CASRGLAESSYNEQFF	TGTGCCAGCAGGGGACTAGCGGAGAGCTCCTACAATGAGCAGTTCTTC
TRBV19	.	TRBJ1-5	.	CASSQGGQPQHF	TGTGCCAGTAGCCAGGGAGGTCAGCCCCAGCATTTT
TRBV29-1	TRBD1	TRBJ2-7	.	CSVEERQGESYEQYF	TGCAGCGTTGAAGAACGACAGGGAGAATCCTACGAGCAGTACTTC
TRBV5-4	.	TRBJ2-7	.	CASSPESSYEQYF	TGTGCCAGCAGCCCGGAGTCCTCCTACGAGCAGTACTTC
TRBV5-6	TRBD1	TRBJ1-2	.	CASSLGSDRGLNGYTF	TGTGCCAGCAGCTTGGGTTCTGACAGGGGCTTGAATGGCTACACCTTC
TRBV29-1	.	TRBJ2-1	once	CSVQLRESWYNEQFF	TGCAGCGTACAATTACGGGAGTCCTGGTACAATGAGCAGTTCTTC
TRBV18	.	TRBJ2-1	.	CASSLSEQFF	TGTGCCAGCTCACTGAGTGAGCAGTTCTTC
TRBV28	.	TRBJ1-1	once	CASSFGFTEAFF	TGTGCCAGCAGTTTCGGGTTCACTGAAGCTTTCTTT
TRBV29-1	.	TRBJ2-1	.	CSVLRPGTGAYNEQFF	TGCAGCGTGCTGAGACCCGGGACGGGAGCCTACAATGAGCAGTTCTTC
TRBV27	TRBD1	TRBJ2-1	.	CASSLPKGQSRPNEQFF	TGTGCCAGCAGTTTGCCTAAGGGACAGTCTCGTCCCAATGAGCAGTTCTTC
TRBV27	.	TRBJ2-7	.	CASSPQVGSSLRAVLKREYF	TGTGCCAGCAGTCCCCAGGTGGGTTCCTCTCTACGAGCAGTACTTAAGAGAGAGTACTTC
TRBV28	.	TRBJ2-5	.	CASSPPQAETQYF	TGTGCCAGCAGTCCCCCCCAGGCAGAGACCCAGTACTTC
TRBV4-1	TRBD1	TRBJ2-1	.	CASSRGTGDYNEQFF	TGCGCCAGCAGTCGCGGGACAGGTGACTACAATGAGCAGTTCTTC
TRBV18	TRBD1	TRBJ1-4	.	CASSPSGRGTTNEKLFF	TGTGCCAGCTCACCTTCGGGCAGGGGGACGACTAATGAAAAACTGTTTTTT
TRBV6-5	.	TRBJ1-2	once	CASSYSDNYYGYTF	TGTGCCAGCAGTTACTCGGACAATTACTATGGCTACACCTTC
TRBV7-8	TRBD1	TRBJ2-4	.	CASSHTQGAKNIQYF	TGTGCCAGCAGCCATACACAGGGGGCCAAAAACATTCAGTACTTC
TRBV27	.	TRBJ2-7	.	CASSFRSGSSYEQYF	TGTGCCAGCAGTTTTAGGAGCGGAAGCTCCTACGAGCAGTACTTC